What follows describes a single TCR beta chain. The germline gives CDR1 GTSNPN, CDR2 SVGIG (reference sequence). Trimming took off 6 bases at V and 8 bases at J, with 16 bases between the two ends. The CDR3 sequence is 12 residues long. Original handling: Estimates of nucleated cell counts were drawn from the amplification of reference gene primers. Sequencing was performed with immunoSEQ multiplex PCR; in TCRdb, only in-frame clones are kept and a portion is missing. V and J calls and clone size come straight from that table; D and trimming were deduced from the DNA. Of about 49,000 clones in the sample, roughly 90% were seen once. The data are from a study of blood T cell repertoires in COVID-19. On the study more broadly: Researchers got acute and convalescent COVID-19 samples from the United States, Italy and Spain.

Sequenced: peripheral blood. This sequence originates from a man older than 75 with acute or convalescent COVID-19. The chain combines TRBV30 with TRBJ1-2; perhaps TRBD1 as D (5 bases). CDR3 nucleotide sequence: TGTGCCTGCGACAGAGGCTTCGGGGGCTACACCTTC. It translates to CACDRGFGGYTF.